This T cell receptor beta chain was recorded in a study of tissue T cells after allogeneic stem cell transplantation (dated by TCRdb to the early 2020s). With regard to the full study: For tissues with multiple samples, a pathologist reviewed H&E sections and gave sequencing priority to samples with histologically apparent lymphocytes. On the human side, the study was prospective and observational, with no blinding or randomization. The study profiled TCR beta repertoires in many tissues obtained from research autopsies of patients with and without GVHD, and also in mouse models of GVHD.

Preparation of the library involved the immunoSEQ multiplex PCR assay. TCRbeta CDR3 sequencing was performed at survey depth by Adaptive Biotechnologies, and CDR3 sequences, V/J genes, productive frequency and template counts were reported. TCR beta CDR3 regions were amplified from genomic DNA rather than RNA. In the source study's methods: Jensen-Shannon divergence served to quantify pairwise repertoire overlap between tissues, with 0 meaning identical and 1 meaning complete divergence. Tissues were grouped by single-linkage agglomerative hierarchical clustering of pairwise JSD values, and the clustering results were shown as dendrograms. GLIPH2 was run on all patient samples with simulation_depth 1000, kmer_min_depth 3, cdr3_length_cutoff 8, keeping groups with more than two unique CDR3s. A standardized tissue-overlap score was calculated by extrapolating Jaccard GLIPH-group overlap across patients to a standard repertoire size of 1000 clones. To look at how diversity was associated with clinical or experimental variables, linear mixed-effect models were used, with tissue treated as a fixed effect and individual treated as a random effect. TCRdb stores this immuneACCESS table with in-frame sequences only. Part of the clones is absent; in the studies checked, under half of the shortfall reflects unresolved V genes, and no reason is known for the rest. V and J calls and clone size are those listed in that table; D and trimming were worked out from the DNA. This sample holds approximately 4,900 clones; approximately 70% were observed only once. The ten largest clones capture 6.5% to 8.5% of the sample.

The time point tag for this specimen amounts to: human tissue collected at research (rapid) autopsy. For comparison, three non-HCT patients with other cancers were selected retrospectively, each having at least five GI tract samples and no known GI disease at death. Autopsy tissues, which were obtained after a median post-mortem interval of about ten hours, included GI sites from esophagus to rectum, liver, skin and lymphoid organs including spleen. Each autopsy specimen was bisected, with one portion flash-frozen in liquid nitrogen and the remainder formalin-fixed, and the outer muscle layers of GI specimens were removed. To extract genomic DNA from frozen tissues, either the Mag-Bind Blood & Tissue DNA HDQ 96 Kit on a Chemagic 360 or the DNeasy Blood & Tissue Kit was used. Because of concern about red blood cell contamination, extracted DNA was further purified using the Genomic DNA Clean & Concentrator-25 kit.

Beyond this particular receptor, the publication reports: Few T cell clones were found to be shared across patients, but shared repertoire signatures across patients were revealed in a tissue-specific fashion by motif-based clustering. A small and clinically heterogeneous patient cohort was studied, and sampling depth was acknowledged as a limitation. No blood samples were available from the non-GVHD comparator patients. Within patients, how anatomically similar tissues were was a major factor shaping TCR repertoire composition, regardless of disease or transplant status. Which tissue TCRs were alloreactive or antigen-specific was not determined in the study, and some of the clones might have been host cells that persisted. Blood and spleen T cells captured only a limited portion of the TCR repertoire detected in tissues, in both patients and mice.

As to this clone: The antigen it recognizes is unknown. No base-level quality is on record; no much larger clone is a single base apart.

Specimen: tissue from the colon, collected at autopsy. The receptor's source is a female donor over 55 with lung cancer.

The nucleotide sequence reads TGTGCCAGCAGCGCAACACAGGGGTGGACTGAAGCTTTCTTT. The encoded protein is CASSATQGWTEAFF. In this chain, TRBV9 is recombined with TRBJ1-1, and 7 junctional nucleotides match TRBD1. V ends up 3 bases short and J 5 bases short, with an unmatched junction base count of 7. The CDR3 runs 14 amino acids, cysteine and phenylalanine included. Only the CDR3 region is kept as DNA, spanning 42 bases read in frame from base 1. Reading the germline V gene gives CDR1 SGDLS and CDR2 YYNGEE.